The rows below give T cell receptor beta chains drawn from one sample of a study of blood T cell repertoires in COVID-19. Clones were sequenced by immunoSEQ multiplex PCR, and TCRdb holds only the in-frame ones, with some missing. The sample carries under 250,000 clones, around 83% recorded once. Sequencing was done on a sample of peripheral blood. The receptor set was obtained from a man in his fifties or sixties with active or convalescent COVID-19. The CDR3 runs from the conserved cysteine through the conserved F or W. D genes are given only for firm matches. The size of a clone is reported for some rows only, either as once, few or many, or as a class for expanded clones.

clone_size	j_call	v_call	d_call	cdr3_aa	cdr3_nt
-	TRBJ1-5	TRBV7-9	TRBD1	CASSSGDRGRLQPQHF	TGTGCCAGCAGCTCCGGGGACAGGGGGCGTTTACAGCCCCAGCATTTT
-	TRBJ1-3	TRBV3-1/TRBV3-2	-	CASSAGSGGNTIYF	TGTGCCAGCAGCGCAGGGTCCGGTGGAAACACCATATATTTT
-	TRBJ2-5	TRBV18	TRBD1	CASSPRQGEETQYF	TGTGCCAGCTCACCTCGACAGGGGGAAGAGACCCAGTACTTC
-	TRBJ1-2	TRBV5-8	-	CASSSWGGGGYTF	TGTGCCAGCAGCTCATGGGGGGGTGGAGGCTACACCTTC
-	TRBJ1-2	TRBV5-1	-	CASSLGGGYTF	TGCGCCAGCAGCTTGGGAGGTGGCTACACCTTC
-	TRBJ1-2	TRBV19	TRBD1	CASSHTRGQGDYGYTF	TGTGCCAGTAGTCACACACGCGGACAGGGTGACTATGGCTACACCTTC
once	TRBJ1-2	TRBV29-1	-	CSVEGGVDSPANYGYTF	TGCAGCGTTGAGGGGGGGGTGGACAGTCCAGCTAACTATGGCTACACCTTC
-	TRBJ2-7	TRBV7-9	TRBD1	CASTDRGPSEQYF	TGTGCCAGCACGGACAGGGGCCCCTCCGAGCAGTACTTC
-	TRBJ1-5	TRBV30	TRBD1	CAWSPTGTGVSNQPQHF	TGTGCCTGGAGCCCAACCGGGACAGGGGTTAGCAATCAGCCCCAGCATTTT
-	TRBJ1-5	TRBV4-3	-	CASSQEWTANQPQHF	TGCGCCAGCAGCCAAGAGTGGACTGCCAATCAGCCCCAGCATTTT
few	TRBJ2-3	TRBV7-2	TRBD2	CASSVAGGPDTQYF	TGTGCCAGCTCCGTGGCGGGGGGGCCAGATACGCAGTATTTT
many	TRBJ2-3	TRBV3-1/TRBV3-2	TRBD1	CASSRDSADTQYF	TGTGCCAGCAGCCGGGACAGCGCAGATACGCAGTATTTT
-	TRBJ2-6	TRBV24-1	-	CATSDFHSGANVLTF	TGTGCCACCAGTGATTTCCACTCTGGGGCCAACGTCCTGACTTTC
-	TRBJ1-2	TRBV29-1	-	CSGRVGGYGYTF	TGCAGCGGACGGGTCGGAGGTTATGGCTACACCTTC
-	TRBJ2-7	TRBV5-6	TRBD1	CASSSDRVYEQYF	TGTGCCAGCAGCTCCGACAGGGTGTACGAGCAGTACTTC
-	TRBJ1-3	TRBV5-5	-	CASSPLMSGTIYF	TGTGCCAGCAGCCCCCTTATGTCGGGCACCATATATTTT
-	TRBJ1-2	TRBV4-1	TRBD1	CASSQVRGGVGYTF	TGCGCCAGCAGCCAAGTTCGAGGGGGCGTTGGCTACACCTTC
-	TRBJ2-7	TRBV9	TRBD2	CASSVATSGGSYEQYF	TGTGCCAGCAGCGTAGCGACTAGCGGGGGTTCCTACGAGCAGTACTTC
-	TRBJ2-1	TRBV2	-	CASKGLRGGNEQFF	TGTGCCAGCAAAGGACTCCGTGGGGGGAATGAGCAGTTCTTC
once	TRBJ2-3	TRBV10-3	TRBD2	CAISDPKRGGRTRQYF	TGTGCCATCAGTGACCCGAAGCGGGGGGGGAGGACGAGGCAGTATTTT
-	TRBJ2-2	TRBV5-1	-	CASSLGTANTGELFF	TGCGCCAGCAGCTTGGGGACAGCGAACACCGGGGAGCTGTTTTTT
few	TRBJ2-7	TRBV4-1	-	CASSQEQGISYEQYF	TGCGCCAGCAGCCAAGAACAGGGAATCTCCTACGAGCAGTACTTC
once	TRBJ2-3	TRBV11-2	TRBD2	CASSSSPGLAGANTQYF	TGTGCCAGCAGCTCATCACCGGGACTAGCGGGGGCAAATACGCAGTATTTT
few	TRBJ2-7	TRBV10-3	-	CAISEYTTGYEQYF	TGTGCCATCAGTGAGTACACTACTGGCTACGAGCAGTACTTC
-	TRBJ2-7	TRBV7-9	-	CASTQRRGEQYF	TGTGCCAGCACCCAACGAAGGGGCGAGCAGTACTTC
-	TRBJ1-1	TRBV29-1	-	CSVLRGGRNTEAFF	TGCAGCGTACTGAGGGGGGGGCGTAACACTGAAGCTTTCTTT
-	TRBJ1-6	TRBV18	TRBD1	CASSLSGTGIDSPLHF	TGTGCCAGCTCACTCTCCGGGACAGGGATAGATTCACCCCTCCACTTT
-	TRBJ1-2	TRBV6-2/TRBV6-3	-	CASSDYRDSYTF	TGTGCCAGCAGTGACTACAGGGATAGCTACACCTTC
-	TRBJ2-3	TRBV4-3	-	CASSQDSGTSTDTQYF	TGCGCCAGCAGCCAAGATTCAGGTACTAGCACAGATACGCAGTATTTT
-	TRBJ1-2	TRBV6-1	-	CASSEQGTYGYTF	TGTGCCAGCAGTGAACAGGGTACCTATGGCTACACCTTC
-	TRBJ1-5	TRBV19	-	CASSIYLGGGSYSNQPQHF	TGTGCCAGTAGTATTTATCTTGGCGGCGGCTCCTATAGCAATCAGCCCCAGCATTTT
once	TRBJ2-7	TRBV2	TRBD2	CASIGTGAGLEQYF	TGTGCCAGCATTGGGACTGGAGCGGGGCTCGAGCAGTACTTC
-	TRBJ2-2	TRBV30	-	CAWSRRSNTGELFF	TGTGCCTGGAGTAGGCGGTCGAACACCGGGGAGCTGTTTTTT
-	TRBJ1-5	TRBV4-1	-	CASSQDSGIAAQPQHF	TGCGCCAGCAGCCAAGATTCGGGGATCGCGGCTCAGCCCCAGCATTTT
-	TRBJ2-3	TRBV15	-	CATSPRGDTQYF	TGTGCCACCAGCCCCAGGGGAGATACGCAGTATTTT
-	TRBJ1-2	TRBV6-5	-	CASSRQRNYGYTF	TGTGCCAGCAGTCGACAAAGGAACTATGGCTACACCTTC
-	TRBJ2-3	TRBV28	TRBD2	CASAGAAGGPINTQYF	TGTGCCAGCGCCGGGGCAGCGGGAGGACCTATCAATACGCAGTATTTT
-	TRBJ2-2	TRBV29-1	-	CSVIWGRNTGELFF	TGCAGCGTTATCTGGGGGCGCAACACCGGGGAGCTGTTTTTT
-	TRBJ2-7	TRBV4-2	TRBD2	CASSQGLARYEQYF	TGTGCCAGCAGCCAAGGACTAGCGCGCTACGAGCAGTACTTC
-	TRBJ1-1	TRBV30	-	CAWKISGENTEAFF	TGTGCCTGGAAGATTAGCGGAGAGAACACTGAAGCTTTCTTT
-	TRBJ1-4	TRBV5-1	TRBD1	CASSLESGTGIFQANEKLFF	TGCGCCAGCAGCTTGGAATCCGGGACAGGGATCTTTCAGGCTAATGAAAAACTGTTTTTT
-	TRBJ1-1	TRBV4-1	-	CASSQPRRETEAFF	TGCGCCAGCAGCCAACCTCGGAGGGAGACTGAAGCTTTCTTT
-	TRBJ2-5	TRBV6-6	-	CASSPLRGAGETQYF	TGTGCCAGCAGCCCCCTCCGGGGGGCCGGGGAGACCCAGTACTTC
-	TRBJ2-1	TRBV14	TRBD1	CASSQEGPGQGGIHFNEQFF	TGTGCCAGCAGCCAAGAAGGGCCGGGACAGGGGGGTATCCACTTCAATGAGCAGTTCTTC
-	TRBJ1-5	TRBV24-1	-	CATSGGGHNQPQHF	TGTGCCACCAGTGGCGGGGGCCACAATCAGCCCCAGCATTTT
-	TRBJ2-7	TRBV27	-	CASSGSGIYDEQYF	TGTGCCAGCAGTGGGTCAGGGATTTACGACGAGCAGTACTTC
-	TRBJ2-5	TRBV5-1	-	CASTSVAGAQETQYF	TGCGCCAGCACTTCGGTGGCGGGGGCCCAAGAGACCCAGTACTTC
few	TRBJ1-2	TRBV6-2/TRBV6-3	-	CASSPPEGRNYGYTF	TGTGCCAGCAGTCCCCCTGAGGGAAGGAACTATGGCTACACCTTC